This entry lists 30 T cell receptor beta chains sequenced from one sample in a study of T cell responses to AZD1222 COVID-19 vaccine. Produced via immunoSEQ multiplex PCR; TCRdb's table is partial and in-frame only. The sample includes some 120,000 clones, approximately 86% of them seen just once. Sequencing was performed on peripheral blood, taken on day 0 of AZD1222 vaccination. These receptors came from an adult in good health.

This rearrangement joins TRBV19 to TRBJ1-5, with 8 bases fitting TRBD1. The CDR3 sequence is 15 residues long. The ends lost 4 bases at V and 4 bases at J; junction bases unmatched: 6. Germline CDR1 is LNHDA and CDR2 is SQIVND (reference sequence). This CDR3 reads CASSKRDRPNQPQHF. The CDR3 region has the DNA TGTGCCAGTAGTAAGCGGGACAGGCCGAATCAGCCCCAGCATTTT.

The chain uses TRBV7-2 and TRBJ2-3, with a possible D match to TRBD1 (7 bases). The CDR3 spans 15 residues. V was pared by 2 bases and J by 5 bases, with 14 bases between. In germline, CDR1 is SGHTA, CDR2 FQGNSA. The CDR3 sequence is CASSLNGQGGDTQYF. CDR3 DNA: TGTGCCAGCAGCTTAAACGGGCAGGGGGGAGATACGCAGTATTTT.

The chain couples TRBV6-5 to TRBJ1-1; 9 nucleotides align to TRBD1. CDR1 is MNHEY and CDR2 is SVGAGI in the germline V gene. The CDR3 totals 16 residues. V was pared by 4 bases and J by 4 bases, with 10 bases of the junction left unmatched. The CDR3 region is CASSSRTGGVSTEAFF. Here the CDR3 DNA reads TGTGCCAGCAGTTCTCGAACAGGGGGCGTAAGCACTGAAGCTTTCTTT.

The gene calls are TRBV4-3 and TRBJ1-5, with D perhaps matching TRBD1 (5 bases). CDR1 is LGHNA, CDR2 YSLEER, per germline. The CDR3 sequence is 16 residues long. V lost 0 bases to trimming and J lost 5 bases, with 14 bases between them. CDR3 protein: CASSQDLGVVYQPQHF. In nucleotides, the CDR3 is TGCGCCAGCAGCCAAGATTTGGGGGTCGTATATCAGCCCCAGCATTTT.

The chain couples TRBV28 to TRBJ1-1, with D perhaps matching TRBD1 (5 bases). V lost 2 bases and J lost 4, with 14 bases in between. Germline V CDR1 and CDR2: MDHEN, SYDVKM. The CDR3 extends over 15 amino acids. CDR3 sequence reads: CASSLVGVLSTEAFF. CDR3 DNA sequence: TGTGCCAGCAGTTTAGTGGGGGTCTTGAGCACTGAAGCTTTCTTT.

CDR3 residues: CASSYGLAATQYF. The CDR3, as DNA: TGTGCCAGCAGCTACGGACTAGCTGCGACCCAGTACTTC. V usage is TRBV7-2 and J usage is TRBJ2-5, with 8 bases identical to TRBD2. Per germline, CDR1 SGHTA and CDR2 FQGNSA. CDR3 length: 13 amino acids. The V gene end was trimmed by 4 bases and the J gene end by 7 bases; junction bases not matched to a gene: 5.

For the CDR3, the DNA is TGTGCCAGCAGCTTAGCTACAGGGCAGGGCACTGAAGCTTTCTTT. This translates into CASSLATGQGTEAFF. V usage is TRBV7-8 and J usage is TRBJ1-1; D possibly corresponds to TRBD1 (6 bases). Germline CDR1 and CDR2: SGHVS and FQNEAQ. Trimming cost V 0 bases and J 4 bases, with 12 bases left between them. The CDR3 runs to 15 residues.

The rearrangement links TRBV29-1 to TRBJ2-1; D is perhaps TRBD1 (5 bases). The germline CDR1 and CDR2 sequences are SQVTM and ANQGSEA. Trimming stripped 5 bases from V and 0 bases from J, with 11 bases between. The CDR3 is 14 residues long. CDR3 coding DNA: TGCAGCGTTTGGGGCGGATCCTCCTACAATGAGCAGTTCTTC. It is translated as CSVWGGSSYNEQFF.

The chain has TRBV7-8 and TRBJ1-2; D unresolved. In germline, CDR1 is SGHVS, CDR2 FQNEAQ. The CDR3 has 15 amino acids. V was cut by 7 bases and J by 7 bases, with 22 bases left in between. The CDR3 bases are TGTGCCAGCACCTCCGGACGGGCTTACGTGGGTGGCTACACCTTC. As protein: CASTSGRAYVGGYTF.

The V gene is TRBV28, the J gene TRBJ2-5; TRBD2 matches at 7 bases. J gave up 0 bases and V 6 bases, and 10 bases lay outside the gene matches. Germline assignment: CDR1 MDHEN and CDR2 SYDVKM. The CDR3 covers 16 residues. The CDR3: CASSPPQRGHQETQYF. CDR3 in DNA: TGTGCCAGCAGCCCCCCTCAGCGGGGCCACCAAGAGACCCAGTACTTC.

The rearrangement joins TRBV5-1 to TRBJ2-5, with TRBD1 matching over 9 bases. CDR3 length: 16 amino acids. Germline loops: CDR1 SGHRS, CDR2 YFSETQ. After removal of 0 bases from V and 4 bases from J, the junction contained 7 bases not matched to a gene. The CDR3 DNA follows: TGCGCCAGCAGCTTGGCTTTGGGACAGGGAGGAGAGACCCAGTACTTC. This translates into CASSLALGQGGETQYF.

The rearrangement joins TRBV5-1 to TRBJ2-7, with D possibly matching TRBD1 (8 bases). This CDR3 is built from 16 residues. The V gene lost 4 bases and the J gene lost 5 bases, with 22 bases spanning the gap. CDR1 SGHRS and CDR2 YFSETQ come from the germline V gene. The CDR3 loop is CASSHREDREGHEQYF. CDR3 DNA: TGCGCCAGCAGCCATCGGGAGGACAGGGAAGGCCACGAGCAGTACTTC.

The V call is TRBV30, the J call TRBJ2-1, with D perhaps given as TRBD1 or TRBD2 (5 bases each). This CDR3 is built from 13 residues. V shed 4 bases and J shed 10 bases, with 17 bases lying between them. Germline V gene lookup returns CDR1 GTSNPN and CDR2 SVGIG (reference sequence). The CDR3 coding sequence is TGTGCCTGGAACCGGGGCGCAAAGGTAGAGCAGTTCTTC. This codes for CAWNRGAKVEQFF. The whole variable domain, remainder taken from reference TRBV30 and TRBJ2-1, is SQTIHQWPATLVQPVGSPLSLECTVEGTSNPNLYWYRQAAGRGLQLLFYSVGIGQISSEVPQNLSASRPQDRQFILSSKKLLLSDSGFYLCAWNRGAKVEQFFGPGTRLTVL.

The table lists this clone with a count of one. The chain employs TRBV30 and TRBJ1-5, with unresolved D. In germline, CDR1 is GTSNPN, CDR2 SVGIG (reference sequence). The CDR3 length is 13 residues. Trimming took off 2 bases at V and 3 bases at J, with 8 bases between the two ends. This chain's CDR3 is CAWSQQINQPQHF. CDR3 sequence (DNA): TGTGCCTGGAGTCAACAGATCAATCAGCCCCAGCATTTT.

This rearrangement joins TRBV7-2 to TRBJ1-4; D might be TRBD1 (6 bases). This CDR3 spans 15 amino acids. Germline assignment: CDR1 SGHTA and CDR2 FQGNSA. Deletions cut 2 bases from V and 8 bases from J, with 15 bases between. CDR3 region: CASSLQGLGGEKLFF. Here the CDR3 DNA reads TGTGCCAGCAGCTTACAGGGCCTCGGGGGCGAAAAACTGTTTTTT.

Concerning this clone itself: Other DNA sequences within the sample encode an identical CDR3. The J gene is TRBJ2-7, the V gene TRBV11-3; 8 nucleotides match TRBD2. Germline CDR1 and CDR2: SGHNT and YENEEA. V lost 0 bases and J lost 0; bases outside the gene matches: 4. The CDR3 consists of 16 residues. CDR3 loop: CASSLERGGGSYEQYF. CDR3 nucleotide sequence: TGTGCCAGCAGCTTAGAACGGGGGGGCGGCTCCTACGAGCAGTACTTC.

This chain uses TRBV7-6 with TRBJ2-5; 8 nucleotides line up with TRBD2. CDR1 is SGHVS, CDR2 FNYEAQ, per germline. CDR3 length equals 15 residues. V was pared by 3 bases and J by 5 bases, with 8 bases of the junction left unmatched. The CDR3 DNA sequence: TGTGCCAGCAGCTTTTTACCGGGACTAGGGGAGACCCAGTACTTC. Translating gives CASSFLPGLGETQYF.

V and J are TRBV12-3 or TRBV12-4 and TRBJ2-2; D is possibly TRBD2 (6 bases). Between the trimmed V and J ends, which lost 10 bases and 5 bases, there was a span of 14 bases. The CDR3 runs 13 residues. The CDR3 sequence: CAIKGGGTGELFF. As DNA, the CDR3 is TGTGCCATCAAAGGTGGGGGGACCGGGGAGCTGTTTTTT.

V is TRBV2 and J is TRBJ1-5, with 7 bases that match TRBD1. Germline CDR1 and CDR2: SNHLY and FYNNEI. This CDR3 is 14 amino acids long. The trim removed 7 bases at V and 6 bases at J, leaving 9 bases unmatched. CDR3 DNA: TGTGCCAGCATGAACAGGGGAAGCGGTCAGCCCCAGCATTTT. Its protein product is CASMNRGSGQPQHF.

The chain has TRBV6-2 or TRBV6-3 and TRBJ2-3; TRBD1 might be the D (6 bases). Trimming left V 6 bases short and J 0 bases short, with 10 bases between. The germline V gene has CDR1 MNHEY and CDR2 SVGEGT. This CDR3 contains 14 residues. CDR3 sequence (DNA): TGTGCCAGCAGCCGGACAGCTAGCACAGATACGCAGTATTTT. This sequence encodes CASSRTASTDTQYF.

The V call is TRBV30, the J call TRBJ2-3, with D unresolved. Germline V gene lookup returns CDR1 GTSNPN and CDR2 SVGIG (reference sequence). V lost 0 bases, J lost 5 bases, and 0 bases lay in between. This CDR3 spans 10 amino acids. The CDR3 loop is CAWSVDTQYF. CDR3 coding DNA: TGTGCCTGGAGTGTAGATACGCAGTATTTT.

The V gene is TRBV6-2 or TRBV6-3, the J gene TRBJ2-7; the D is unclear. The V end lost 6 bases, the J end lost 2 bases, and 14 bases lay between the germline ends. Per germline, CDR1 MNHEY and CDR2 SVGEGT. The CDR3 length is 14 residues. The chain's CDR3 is CASSVSAPPYEQYF. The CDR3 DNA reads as TGTGCCAGCAGCGTATCGGCACCCCCCTACGAGCAGTACTTC.

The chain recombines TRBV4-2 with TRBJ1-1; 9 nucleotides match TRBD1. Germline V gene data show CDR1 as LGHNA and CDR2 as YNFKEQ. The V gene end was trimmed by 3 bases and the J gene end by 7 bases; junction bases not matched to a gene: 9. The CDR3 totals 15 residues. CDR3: CASSQADRGTVEAFF. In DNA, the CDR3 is TGTGCCAGCAGCCAGGCGGACAGGGGAACAGTTGAAGCTTTCTTT.

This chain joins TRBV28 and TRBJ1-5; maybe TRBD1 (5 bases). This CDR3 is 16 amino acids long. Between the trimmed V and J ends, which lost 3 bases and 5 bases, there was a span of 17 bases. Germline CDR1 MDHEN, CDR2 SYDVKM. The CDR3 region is CASSFWQGETDQPQHF. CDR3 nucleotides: TGTGCCAGCAGTTTCTGGCAGGGCGAAACGGATCAGCCCCAGCATTTT.

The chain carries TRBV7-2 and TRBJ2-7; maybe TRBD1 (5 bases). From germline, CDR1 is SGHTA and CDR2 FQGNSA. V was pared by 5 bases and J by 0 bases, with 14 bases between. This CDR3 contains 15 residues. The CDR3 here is CASSLSPRASYEQYF. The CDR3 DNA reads TGTGCCAGCAGCCTAAGCCCCAGGGCCTCCTACGAGCAGTACTTC.

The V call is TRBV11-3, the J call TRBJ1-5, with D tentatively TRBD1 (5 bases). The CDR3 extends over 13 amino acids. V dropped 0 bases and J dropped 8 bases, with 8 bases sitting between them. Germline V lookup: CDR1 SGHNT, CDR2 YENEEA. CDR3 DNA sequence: TGTGCCAGCAGCTTAGAGGGAGGGGAGCCCCAGCATTTT. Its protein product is CASSLEGGEPQHF.

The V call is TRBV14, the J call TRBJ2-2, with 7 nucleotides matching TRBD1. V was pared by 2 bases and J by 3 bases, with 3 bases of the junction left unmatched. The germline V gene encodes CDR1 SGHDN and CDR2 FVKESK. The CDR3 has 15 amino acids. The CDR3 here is CASSQRTGYTGELFF. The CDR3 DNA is TGTGCCAGCAGCCAAAGGACAGGCTACACCGGGGAGCTGTTTTTT.

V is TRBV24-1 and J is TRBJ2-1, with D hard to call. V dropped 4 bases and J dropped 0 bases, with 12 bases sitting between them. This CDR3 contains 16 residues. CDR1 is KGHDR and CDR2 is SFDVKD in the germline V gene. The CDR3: CATSDPSVSSYNEQFF. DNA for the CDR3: TGTGCCACCAGTGACCCATCAGTAAGCTCCTACAATGAGCAGTTCTTC.

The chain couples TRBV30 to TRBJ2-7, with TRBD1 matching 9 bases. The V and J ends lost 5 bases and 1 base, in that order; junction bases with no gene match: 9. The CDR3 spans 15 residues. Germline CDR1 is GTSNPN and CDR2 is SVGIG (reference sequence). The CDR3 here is CAWRYTGGSSYEQYF. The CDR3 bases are TGTGCCTGGCGCTATACAGGGGGCTCTTCCTACGAGCAGTACTTC.

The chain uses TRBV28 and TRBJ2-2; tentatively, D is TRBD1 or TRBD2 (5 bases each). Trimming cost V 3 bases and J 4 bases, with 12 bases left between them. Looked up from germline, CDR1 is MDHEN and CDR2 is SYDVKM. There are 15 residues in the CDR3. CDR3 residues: CASSLWGTGTGELFF. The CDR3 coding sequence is TGTGCCAGCAGTTTGTGGGGGACGGGCACCGGGGAGCTGTTTTTT.